This TCR beta chain was recorded in a study of technical replicates of blood from a few donors. This CDR3 comprises 16 residues. The germline CDR1 and CDR2 sequences are WNHNN and SYGVQD (reference sequence). V dropped 4 bases and J dropped 0; count of bases not matched to a gene: 6. Method: immunoSEQ multiplex PCR; TCRdb's copy keeps in-frame clones and lacks some. The sample includes about 91,000 clones, about 90% of them seen just once. This clonotype was obtained from a human donor in good health. Sequencing was carried out using T cells isolated from PBMCs. V is TRBV10-1 and J is TRBJ2-1, with 7 bases matching TRBD2. DNA of the CDR3: TGCGCCAGCAGTGGGAGGCGGGGGAGCTCCTACAATGAGCAGTTCTTC. Translation: CASSGRRGSSYNEQFF.